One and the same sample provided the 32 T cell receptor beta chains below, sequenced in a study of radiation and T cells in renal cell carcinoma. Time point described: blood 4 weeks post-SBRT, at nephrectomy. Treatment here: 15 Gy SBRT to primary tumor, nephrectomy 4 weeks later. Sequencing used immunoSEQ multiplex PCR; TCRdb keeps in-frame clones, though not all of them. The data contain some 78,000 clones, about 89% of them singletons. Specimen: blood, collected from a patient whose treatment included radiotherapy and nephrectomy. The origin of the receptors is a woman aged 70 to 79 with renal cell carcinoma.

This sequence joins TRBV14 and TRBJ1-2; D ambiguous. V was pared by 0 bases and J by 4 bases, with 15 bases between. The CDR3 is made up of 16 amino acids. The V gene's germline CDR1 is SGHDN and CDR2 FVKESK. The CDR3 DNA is TGTGCCAGCAGCCAAGATGGCAAGGGAAGAGTCTATGGCTACACCTTC. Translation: CASSQDGKGRVYGYTF.

The CDR3 nucleotides read TGTGCCAGCAGCTTACAGGGGGCTGGGAACACTGAAGCTTTCTTT. Its translation is CASSLQGAGNTEAFF. V and J are TRBV11-1 and TRBJ1-1; 8 bases fit TRBD1. Germline loops: CDR1 SGHAT, CDR2 FQDESV (reference sequence). The CDR3 is 15 residues long. V shed 2 bases, J shed 1 base, and the junction held 3 bases outside the gene matches.

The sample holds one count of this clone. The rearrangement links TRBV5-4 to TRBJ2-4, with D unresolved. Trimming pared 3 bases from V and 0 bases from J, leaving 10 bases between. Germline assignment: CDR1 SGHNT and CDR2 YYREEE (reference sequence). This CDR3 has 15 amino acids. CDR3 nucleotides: TGTGCCAGCAGCTCGGAGTTACTAGCCAAAAACATTCAGTACTTC. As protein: CASSSELLAKNIQYF.

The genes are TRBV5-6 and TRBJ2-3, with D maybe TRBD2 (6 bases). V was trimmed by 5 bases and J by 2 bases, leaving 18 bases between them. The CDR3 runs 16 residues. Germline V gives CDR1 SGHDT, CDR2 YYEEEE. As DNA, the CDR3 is TGTGCCAGCAGGTTGCGAGGGGACTCCCCCACAGATACGCAGTATTTT. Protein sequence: CASRLRGDSPTDTQYF.

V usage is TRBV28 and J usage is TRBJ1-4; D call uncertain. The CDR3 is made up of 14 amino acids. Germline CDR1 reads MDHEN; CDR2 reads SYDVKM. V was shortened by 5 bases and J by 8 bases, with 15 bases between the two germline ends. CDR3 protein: CASSVVVLGEKLFF. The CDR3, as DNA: TGTGCCAGCAGTGTTGTCGTATTGGGCGAAAAACTGTTTTTT.

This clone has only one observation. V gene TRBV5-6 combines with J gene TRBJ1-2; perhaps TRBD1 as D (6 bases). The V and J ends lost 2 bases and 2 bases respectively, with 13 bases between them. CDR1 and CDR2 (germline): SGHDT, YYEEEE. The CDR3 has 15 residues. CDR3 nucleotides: TGTGCCAGCAGCTTAACCGGCAGGGGCAACTATGGCTACACCTTC. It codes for CASSLTGRGNYGYTF.

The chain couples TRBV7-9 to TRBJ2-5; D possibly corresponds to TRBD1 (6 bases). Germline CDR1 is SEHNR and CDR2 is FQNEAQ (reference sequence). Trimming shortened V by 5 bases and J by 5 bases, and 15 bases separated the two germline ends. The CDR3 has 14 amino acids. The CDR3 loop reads CASSREGVFETQYF. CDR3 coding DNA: TGTGCCAGCAGCCGTGAGGGGGTGTTCGAGACCCAGTACTTC.

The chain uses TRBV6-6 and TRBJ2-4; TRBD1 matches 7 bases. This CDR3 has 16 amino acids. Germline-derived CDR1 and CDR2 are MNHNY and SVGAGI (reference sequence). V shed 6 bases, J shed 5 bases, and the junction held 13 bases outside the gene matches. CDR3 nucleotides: TGTGCCAGCAGCCGACCACAGGGAAGGGGGCAAAACATTCAGTACTTC. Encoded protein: CASSRPQGRGQNIQYF.

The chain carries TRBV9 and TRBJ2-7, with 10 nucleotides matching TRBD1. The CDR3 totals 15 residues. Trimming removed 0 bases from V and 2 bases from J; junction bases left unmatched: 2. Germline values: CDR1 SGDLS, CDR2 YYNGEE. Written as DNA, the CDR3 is TGTGCCAGCAGCGTAGGGGGACAGGGGACCTACGAGCAGTACTTC. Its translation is CASSVGGQGTYEQYF.

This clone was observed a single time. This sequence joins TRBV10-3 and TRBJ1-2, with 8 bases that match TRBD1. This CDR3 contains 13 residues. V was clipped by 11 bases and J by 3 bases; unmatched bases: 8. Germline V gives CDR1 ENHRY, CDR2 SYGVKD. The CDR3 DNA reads TGTGCCTCCGCCCCAGGGGGCGACTATGGCTACACCTTC. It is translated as CASAPGGDYGYTF.

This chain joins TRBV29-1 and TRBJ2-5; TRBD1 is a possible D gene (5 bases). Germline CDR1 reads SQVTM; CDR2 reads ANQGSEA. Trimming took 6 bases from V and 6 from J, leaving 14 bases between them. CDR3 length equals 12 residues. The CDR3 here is CSVIDSLKTQYF. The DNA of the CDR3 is TGCAGCGTGATTGACAGTCTGAAGACCCAGTACTTC.

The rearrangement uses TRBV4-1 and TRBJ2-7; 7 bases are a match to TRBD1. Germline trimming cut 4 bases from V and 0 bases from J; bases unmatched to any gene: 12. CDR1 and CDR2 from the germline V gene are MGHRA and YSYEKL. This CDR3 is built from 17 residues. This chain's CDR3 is CASSPYFPQGRSYEQYF. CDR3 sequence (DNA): TGCGCCAGCAGCCCGTACTTCCCACAGGGGCGCTCCTACGAGCAGTACTTC.

The CDR3 protein is CASSQPVGQADRLNAFF. The CDR3 bases are TGCGCCAGCAGCCAACCTGTCGGACAGGCGGATCGACTGAACGCTTTCTTT. V usage is TRBV4-1 and J usage is TRBJ1-1; 7 nucleotides align to TRBD1. Trimming cost V 2 bases and J 11 bases; bases outside gene matches: 20. Germline loops: CDR1 MGHRA, CDR2 YSYEKL. The CDR3 loop spans 17 amino acids.

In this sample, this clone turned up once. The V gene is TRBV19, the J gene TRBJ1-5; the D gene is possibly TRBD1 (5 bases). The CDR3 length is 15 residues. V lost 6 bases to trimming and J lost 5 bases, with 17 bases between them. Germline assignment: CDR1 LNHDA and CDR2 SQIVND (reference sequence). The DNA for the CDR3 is TGTGCCAGTAGCAGGGTACAATCATGGGATCAGCCCCAGCATTTT. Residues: CASSRVQSWDQPQHF.

CDR3 sequence reads: CASSLGSKGAYEQYF. CDR3 DNA sequence: TGCGCCAGCAGCTTGGGTTCCAAAGGCGCCTACGAGCAGTACTTC. This chain uses TRBV5-1 with TRBJ2-7; D uncertain. CDR1 and CDR2 from the germline V gene are SGHRS and YFSETQ. The CDR3 contains 15 residues. Trimming took 0 bases from V and 2 from J, leaving 12 bases between them.

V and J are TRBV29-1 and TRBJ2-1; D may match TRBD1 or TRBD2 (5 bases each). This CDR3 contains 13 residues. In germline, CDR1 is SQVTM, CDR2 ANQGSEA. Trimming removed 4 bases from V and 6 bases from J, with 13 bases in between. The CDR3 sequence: CSVGRQTTNEQFF. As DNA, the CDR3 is TGCAGCGTTGGGAGACAGACTACCAATGAGCAGTTCTTC.

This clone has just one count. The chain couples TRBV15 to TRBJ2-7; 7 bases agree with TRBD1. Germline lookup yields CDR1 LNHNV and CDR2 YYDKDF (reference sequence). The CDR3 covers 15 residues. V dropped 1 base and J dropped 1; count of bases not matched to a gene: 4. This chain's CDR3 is CATSRVGTASYEQYF. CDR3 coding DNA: TGTGCCACCAGCAGAGTCGGGACAGCGTCCTACGAGCAGTACTTC.

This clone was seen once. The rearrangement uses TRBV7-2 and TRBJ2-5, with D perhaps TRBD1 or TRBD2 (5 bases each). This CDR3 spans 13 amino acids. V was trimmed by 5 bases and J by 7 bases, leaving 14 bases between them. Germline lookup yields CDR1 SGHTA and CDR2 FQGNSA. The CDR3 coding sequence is TGTGCCAGCAGCCCGCGGGCCCAGGGGACCCAGTACTTC. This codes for CASSPRAQGTQYF.

The CDR3: CACPSRGQGTDTQYF. CDR3 nucleotide sequence: TGTGCCTGCCCGTCACGGGGACAGGGCACAGATACGCAGTATTTT. V usage is TRBV30 and J usage is TRBJ2-3; 8 nucleotides match TRBD1. Per germline, CDR1 GTSNPN and CDR2 SVGIG (reference sequence). The CDR3 sequence is 15 residues long. Germline trimming cut 6 bases from V and 1 base from J; bases unmatched to any gene: 9.

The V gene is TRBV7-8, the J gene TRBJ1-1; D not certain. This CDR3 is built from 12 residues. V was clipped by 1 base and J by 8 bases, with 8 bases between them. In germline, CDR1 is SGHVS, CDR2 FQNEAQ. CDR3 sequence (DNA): TGTGCCAGCAGCTTAGTAGGGTTGGAAGCTTTCTTT. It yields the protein CASSLVGLEAFF.

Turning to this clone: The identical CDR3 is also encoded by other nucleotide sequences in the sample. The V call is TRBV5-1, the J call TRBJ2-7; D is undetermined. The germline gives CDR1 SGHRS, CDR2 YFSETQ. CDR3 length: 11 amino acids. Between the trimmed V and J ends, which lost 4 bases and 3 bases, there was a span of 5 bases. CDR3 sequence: CASSPGYEQYF. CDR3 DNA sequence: TGCGCCAGCAGCCCAGGCTACGAGCAGTACTTC.

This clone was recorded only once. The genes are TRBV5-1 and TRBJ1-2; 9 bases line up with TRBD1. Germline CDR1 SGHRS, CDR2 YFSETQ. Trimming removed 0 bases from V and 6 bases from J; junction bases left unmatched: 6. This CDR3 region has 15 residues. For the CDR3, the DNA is TGCGCCAGCAGCTTGGTACGGACAGGGGAACATGGCTACACCTTC. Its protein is CASSLVRTGEHGYTF.

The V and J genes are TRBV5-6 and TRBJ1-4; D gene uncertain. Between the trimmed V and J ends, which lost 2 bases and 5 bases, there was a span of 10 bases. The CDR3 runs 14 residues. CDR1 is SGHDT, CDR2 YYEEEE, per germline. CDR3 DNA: TGTGCCAGCAGCTTCTACAGCCAGAATGAAAAACTGTTTTTT. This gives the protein CASSFYSQNEKLFF.

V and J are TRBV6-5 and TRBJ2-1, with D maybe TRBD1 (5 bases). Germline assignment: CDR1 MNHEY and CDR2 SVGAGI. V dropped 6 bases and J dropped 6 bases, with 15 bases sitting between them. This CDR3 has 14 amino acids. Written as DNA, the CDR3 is TGTGCCAGCAGCGGTGATATGGGGCGCAATGAGCAGTTCTTC. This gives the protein CASSGDMGRNEQFF.

The CDR3 reads CASSHNQLRGTEAFF. CDR3 nucleotides: TGTGCCAGCAGCCATAACCAATTAAGGGGCACTGAAGCTTTCTTT. V and J are TRBV5-8 and TRBJ1-1, with a weak D call TRBD1 (5 bases). There are 15 residues in the CDR3. With 4 bases removed from V and 4 bases from J, the gap between germline ends came to 17 bases. Looked up from germline, CDR1 is SGHTS and CDR2 is YDEGEE.

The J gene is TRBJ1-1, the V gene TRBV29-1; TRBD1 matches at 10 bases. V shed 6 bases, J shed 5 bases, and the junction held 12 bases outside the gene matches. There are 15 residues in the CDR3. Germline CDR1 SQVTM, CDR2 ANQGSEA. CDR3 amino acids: CSVRGTGAEGTEAFF. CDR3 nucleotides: TGCAGCGTAAGAGGGACAGGGGCTGAGGGGACTGAAGCTTTCTTT.

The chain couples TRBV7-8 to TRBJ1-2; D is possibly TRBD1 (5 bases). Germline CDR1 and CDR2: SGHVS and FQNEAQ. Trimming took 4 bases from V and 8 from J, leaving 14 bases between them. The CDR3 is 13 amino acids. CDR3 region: CASSWDRSDGYTF. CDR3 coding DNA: TGTGCCAGCAGCTGGGACCGATCGGACGGCTACACCTTC.

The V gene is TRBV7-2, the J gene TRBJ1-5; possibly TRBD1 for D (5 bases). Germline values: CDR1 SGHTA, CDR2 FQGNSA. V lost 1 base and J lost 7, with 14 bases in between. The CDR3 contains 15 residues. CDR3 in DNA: TGTGCCAGCAGCTTAGAAGCCGGGGGGGAACAGCCCCAGCATTTT. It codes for CASSLEAGGEQPQHF. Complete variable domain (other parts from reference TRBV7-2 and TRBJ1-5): GAGVSQSPSNKVTEKGKDVELRCDPISGHTALYWYRQSLGQGLEFLIYFQGNSAPDKSGLPSDRFSAERTGGSVSTLTIQRTQQEDSAVYLCASSLEAGGEQPQHFGDGTRLSIL.

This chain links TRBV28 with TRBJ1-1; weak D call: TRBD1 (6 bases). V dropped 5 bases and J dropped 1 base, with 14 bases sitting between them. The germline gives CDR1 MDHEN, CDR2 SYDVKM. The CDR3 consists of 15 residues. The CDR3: CASSPQQGENTEAFF. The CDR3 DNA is TGTGCCAGCAGTCCCCAACAGGGAGAGAACACTGAAGCTTTCTTT.

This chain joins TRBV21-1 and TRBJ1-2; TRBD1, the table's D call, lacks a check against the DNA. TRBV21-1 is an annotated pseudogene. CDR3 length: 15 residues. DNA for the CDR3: TGTGCCACTCCCCCCGAGGACAGGAACAATTATGGCTACACCTTC. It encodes CATPPEDRNNYGYTF.

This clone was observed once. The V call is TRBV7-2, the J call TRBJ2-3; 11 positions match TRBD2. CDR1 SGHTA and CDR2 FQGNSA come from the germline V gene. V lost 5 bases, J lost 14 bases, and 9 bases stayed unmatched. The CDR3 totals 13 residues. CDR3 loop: CASSESPGTSGYF. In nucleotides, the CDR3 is TGTGCCAGCAGCGAAAGCCCCGGGACTAGCGGGTATTTT.

The DNA for the CDR3 is TGTGCCAGCAGCCCCCGGTCGATACCCTACAATGAGCAGTTCTTC. Its protein product is CASSPRSIPYNEQFF. V and J are TRBV5-6 and TRBJ2-1; D is undetermined. CDR3 length: 15 residues. Germline CDR1 is SGHDT and CDR2 is YYEEEE. Between the trimmed V and J ends, which lost 4 bases and 2 bases, there was a span of 13 bases.